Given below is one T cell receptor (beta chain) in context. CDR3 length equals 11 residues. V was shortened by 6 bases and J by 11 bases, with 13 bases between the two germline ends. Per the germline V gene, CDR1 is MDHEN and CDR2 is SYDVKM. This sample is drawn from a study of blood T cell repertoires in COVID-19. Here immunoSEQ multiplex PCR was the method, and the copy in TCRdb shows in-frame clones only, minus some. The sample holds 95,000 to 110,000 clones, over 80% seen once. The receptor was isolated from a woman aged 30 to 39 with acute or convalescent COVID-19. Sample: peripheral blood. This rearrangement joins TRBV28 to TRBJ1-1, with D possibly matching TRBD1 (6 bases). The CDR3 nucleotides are TGTGCCAGCAGCGTACAGGGTGACGCTTTCTTT. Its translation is CASSVQGDAFF. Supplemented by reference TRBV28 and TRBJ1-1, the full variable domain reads DVKVTQSSRYLVKRTGEKVFLECVQDMDHENMFWYRQDPGLGLRLIYFSYDVKMKEKGDIPEGYSVSREKKERFSLILESASTNQTSMYLCASSVQGDAFFGQGTRLTVV.